This entry lists 24 T cell receptor beta chains sequenced from one sample in a study of a mutant IDH1 vaccine in newly diagnosed glioma. These receptors' targets are unknown. Indicated time point: week 11, during vaccination. With topical imiquimod, each dose of the vaccine consisted of 300 ug of mutant IDH1 20-mer peptide. Clones were read by immunoSEQ multiplex PCR, and TCRdb kept only the in-frame ones, dropping some. The sample contains more than 50,000 clones, approximately 80% of which appear only once. The specimen was PBMCs, collected from a glioma patient whose treatment included an IDH1 peptide vaccine. These receptors all come from a man in his fifties or sixties with glioma.

The chain is built from TRBV6-5 and TRBJ1-5; D gene unclear. The CDR3 length is 14 residues. Germline-derived CDR1 and CDR2 are MNHEY and SVGAGI. Trimming pared 2 bases from V and 5 bases from J, leaving 10 bases between. CDR3 residues: CASSYGQTHQPQHF. The CDR3 nucleotides are TGTGCCAGCAGTTACGGGCAGACCCATCAGCCCCAGCATTTT.

The chain joins TRBV10-3 to TRBJ2-7; possible D gene TRBD2, 6 bases. There are 15 residues in the CDR3. With 2 bases removed from V and 0 bases from J, the gap between germline ends came to 11 bases. The germline CDR1 and CDR2 sequences are ENHRY and SYGVKD. In nucleotides, the CDR3 is TGTGCCATCAGTGAGACGGACGGGGGCTCCTACGAGCAGTACTTC. Its protein is CAISETDGGSYEQYF.

The rearrangement joins TRBV29-1 to TRBJ1-1; possible D gene TRBD1, 5 bases. Germline CDR1 and CDR2: SQVTM and ANQGSEA. The V and J ends lost 7 bases and 6 bases respectively, with 9 bases between them. This CDR3 has 10 amino acids. The CDR3 loop reads CSGRGAEAFF. CDR3 nucleotides: TGCAGCGGAAGGGGCGCTGAAGCTTTCTTT.

This clone was counted once. J is TRBJ1-1 and V is TRBV19; 8 bases align to TRBD1. This CDR3 comprises 16 residues. The J segment lost 4 bases and the V segment lost 6 bases, leaving 13 bases of the junction unmatched. Germline CDR1 reads LNHDA; CDR2 reads SQIVND (reference sequence). Here the CDR3 DNA reads TGTGCCAGTAGGACCAGCAGGGGGCGGGGGGGCACTGAAGCTTTCTTT. As protein: CASRTSRGRGGTEAFF.

The chain uses TRBV7-2 and TRBJ2-7; 8 positions match TRBD2. The ends lost 6 bases at V and 7 bases at J; junction bases unmatched: 8. Looked up from germline, CDR1 is SGHTA and CDR2 is FQGNSA. The CDR3 covers 13 residues. CDR3 in DNA: TGTGCCAGCAGTTGGACTAGCTCGGGGGAGCAGTACTTC. It encodes CASSWTSSGEQYF.

This clone was observed a few times. The chain links TRBV9 to TRBJ1-4; TRBD1 matches 9 bases. The CDR3 is 18 residues long. Germline trimming cut 4 bases from V and 5 bases from J; bases unmatched to any gene: 15. Germline assignment: CDR1 SGDLS and CDR2 YYNGEE. The CDR3 reads CASSFRDRVTGGNEKLFF. CDR3 bases: TGTGCCAGCAGCTTCCGGGACAGGGTAACCGGTGGGAATGAAAAACTGTTTTTT.

The chain is built from TRBV19 and TRBJ2-3; possibly TRBD2 for D (6 bases). Trimming pared 8 bases from V and 2 bases from J, leaving 23 bases between. In germline, CDR1 is LNHDA, CDR2 SQIVND (reference sequence). CDR3 length equals 17 residues. The CDR3 spells CASALSGSRTDTDTQYF. Here the CDR3 DNA reads TGTGCCAGTGCCCTCTCCGGGAGCAGAACGGACACAGATACGCAGTATTTT.

The V gene is TRBV14, the J gene TRBJ2-5; no clear D gene. The V end lost 7 bases, the J end lost 0 bases, and 9 bases lay between the germline ends. The germline V gene has CDR1 SGHDN and CDR2 FVKESK. This CDR3 region has 13 residues. The DNA for the CDR3 is TGTGCCAGCACCCCCCGGTACCAAGAGACCCAGTACTTC. Translated, it gives CASTPRYQETQYF.

This clone is a singleton in its sample. The CDR3 is CSVEETGSGYTF. The CDR3, as DNA: TGCAGCGTTGAAGAAACTGGGAGCGGCTACACCTTC. The chain links TRBV29-1 to TRBJ1-2, with D unresolved. This CDR3 spans 12 amino acids. V shed 0 bases and J shed 8 bases, with 10 bases lying between them. Germline assignment: CDR1 SQVTM and CDR2 ANQGSEA.

The rearrangement joins TRBV7-2 to TRBJ2-1; no clear D. CDR3 length: 17 amino acids. Looked up from germline, CDR1 is SGHTA and CDR2 is FQGNSA. With 2 bases removed from V and 0 bases from J, the gap between germline ends came to 14 bases. The CDR3 spells CASSLSMAARSYNEQFF. CDR3 nucleotides: TGTGCCAGCAGCTTATCTATGGCGGCACGCTCCTACAATGAGCAGTTCTTC.

The gene calls are TRBV10-2 and TRBJ2-7, with D unresolved. The CDR3 has 14 residues. Germline-derived CDR1 and CDR2 are WSHSY and SAAADI. The V gene lost 0 bases and the J gene lost 5 bases, with 11 bases spanning the gap. The CDR3 DNA sequence: TGCGCCAGCAGTGAGTCGAGACCTCTCGACGAGCAGTACTTC. This sequence encodes CASSESRPLDEQYF.

CDR3 nucleotides: TGTGCCAGCAGTCCACAGGGGAATCAGCCCCAGCATTTT. As protein: CASSPQGNQPQHF. The genes are TRBV6-5 and TRBJ1-5; 7 bases agree with TRBD1. V was pared by 5 bases and J by 4 bases, with 2 bases of the junction left unmatched. Germline CDR1 MNHEY, CDR2 SVGAGI. CDR3 size: 13 residues.

This clone showed up just a few times. CDR3 loop: CASSPEDRAIKQYF. Here the CDR3 DNA reads TGTGCCAGCTCACCAGAGGACAGGGCTATCAAGCAGTACTTC. The chain recombines TRBV18 with TRBJ2-7; 8 nucleotides agree with TRBD1. CDR1 KGHSH and CDR2 LQKENI come from the germline V gene. The CDR3 extends over 14 amino acids. The ends lost 2 bases at V and 8 bases at J; junction bases unmatched: 8.

The chain uses TRBV14 and TRBJ2-7; TRBD1 or TRBD2 may be the D gene (7 bases each). Germline CDR1 and CDR2: SGHDN and FVKESK. The CDR3 extends over 15 amino acids. Trimming took off 4 bases at V and 3 bases at J, with 16 bases between the two ends. CDR3 protein: CASSLGAGGGYEQYF. CDR3 coding DNA: TGTGCCAGCAGCCTTGGGGCAGGGGGGGGCTACGAGCAGTACTTC.

The rearrangement joins TRBV5-5 to TRBJ2-1, with 8 positions matching TRBD1. The V gene end was trimmed by 4 bases and the J gene end by 7 bases; junction bases not matched to a gene: 7. The CDR3 consists of 14 residues. The V gene's germline CDR1 is SGHKS and CDR2 YYEKEE (reference sequence). CDR3: CASSPRGQGNEQFF. DNA for the CDR3: TGTGCCAGCAGCCCCAGGGGGCAGGGGAATGAGCAGTTCTTC.

The chain links TRBV27 to TRBJ1-4, with 9 bases that match TRBD1. The CDR3 has 14 residues. Looked up from germline, CDR1 is MNHEY and CDR2 is SMNVEV (reference sequence). V was clipped by 7 bases and J by 8 bases; unmatched bases: 8. The CDR3 here is CASKGDRDEEKLFF. CDR3 in DNA: TGTGCCAGCAAAGGGGACAGGGACGAAGAAAAACTGTTTTTT.

The chain couples TRBV5-6 to TRBJ1-1; the match to TRBD1 covers 7 bases. Per germline, CDR1 SGHDT and CDR2 YYEEEE. V trimming: 4 bases; J trimming: 5 bases; junction bases outside the gene matches: 5. The CDR3 has 13 residues. The CDR3 region is CASSPDRVTEAFF. The CDR3 nucleotides are TGTGCCAGCAGCCCCGACAGGGTGACTGAAGCTTTCTTT.

The count of this clone is one. V gene TRBV7-8 combines with J gene TRBJ2-3; weak D call: TRBD1 (6 bases). Germline CDR1 is SGHVS and CDR2 is FQNEAQ. With 4 bases removed from V and 1 base from J, the gap between germline ends came to 12 bases. The CDR3 runs to 15 residues. CDR3 DNA: TGTGCCAGCAGCTCGGACAGAGGCCGCACAGATACGCAGTATTTT. Its protein is CASSSDRGRTDTQYF.

This sequence joins TRBV19 and TRBJ1-2, with 10 bases matching TRBD1. Trimming cost V 6 bases and J 1 base; bases outside gene matches: 5. Germline V gene data show CDR1 as LNHDA and CDR2 as SQIVND (reference sequence). The CDR3 sequence is 15 residues long. CDR3 DNA sequence: TGTGCCAGTAGCCCTGGGACAGGGGATAACTATGGCTACACCTTC. Its translation: CASSPGTGDNYGYTF.

The chain carries TRBV7-8 and TRBJ1-4; D might be TRBD1 (6 bases). V shed 5 bases and J shed 4 bases, with 14 bases lying between them. Germline assignment: CDR1 SGHVS and CDR2 FQNEAQ. The CDR3 spans 15 residues. Here the CDR3 reads CASSDTGYINEKLFF. The CDR3 DNA reads TGTGCCAGCAGCGATACAGGGTACATTAATGAAAAACTGTTTTTT. Combining the CDR3 with reference TRBV7-8 and TRBJ1-4 gives the whole variable domain GAGVSQSPRYKVAKRGQDVALRCDPISGHVSLFWYQQALGQGPEFLTYFQNEAQLDKSGLPSDRFFAERPEGSVSTLKIQRTQQEDSAVYLCASSDTGYINEKLFFGSGTQLSVL.

This sequence joins TRBV7-9 and TRBJ2-5, with TRBD2 identical over 11 bases. This CDR3 has 15 amino acids. Germline CDR1 is SEHNR and CDR2 is FQNEAQ (reference sequence). Unmatched junction bases numbered 7, after V lost 5 bases and J lost 5 bases. The CDR3: CASSLTSGEWETQYF. The CDR3 nucleotides read TGTGCCAGCAGCCTGACTAGCGGGGAGTGGGAGACCCAGTACTTC.

About this clone: The junction shows a germline mismatch at one end, possibly a read error. V usage is TRBV2 and J usage is TRBJ1-2; D may be TRBD1 (5 bases). Germline V CDR1 and CDR2: SNHLY, FYNNEI. CDR3 size: 12 residues. The CDR3 DNA reads as TGTGCCAGCAGAGAAGACAGTTATCGCTACACCTTC. Its protein is CASREDSYRYTF.

The table lists this clone with a count of one. The V gene is TRBV30, the J gene TRBJ2-5, with TRBD2 matching over 10 bases. The CDR3 totals 14 residues. Germline CDR1 GTSNPN, CDR2 SVGIG (reference sequence). V dropped 1 base and J dropped 4; count of bases not matched to a gene: 3. The CDR3: CAWSAAGGRETQYF. The CDR3 DNA follows: TGTGCCTGGAGTGCAGCGGGGGGGAGAGAGACCCAGTACTTC.

The rearrangement links TRBV2 to TRBJ1-4, with TRBD1 matching over 7 bases. Trimming cost V 4 bases and J 7 bases; bases outside gene matches: 3. The CDR3 is 13 residues long. In germline, CDR1 is SNHLY, CDR2 FYNNEI. This CDR3 is CASSGQGGEKLFF. The CDR3 region has the DNA TGTGCCAGCAGTGGCCAGGGGGGTGAAAAACTGTTTTTT. Using reference TRBV2 and TRBJ1-4 for the parts outside the CDR3, the full variable domain is EPEVTQTPSHQVTQMGQEVILRCVPISNHLYFYWYRQILGQKVEFLVSFYNNEISEKSEIFDDQFSVERPDGSNFTLKIRSTKLEDSAMYFCASSGQGGEKLFFGSGTQLSVL.